The TCR beta chain under discussion was sequenced for a study of human T cells and chemical hapten exposure. Time point given: patch test 3, about 24 weeks after DPC sensitization. Treatment defined: therapeutic diphenylcyclopropenone sensitization with weekly scalp DPC. Trimming took 7 bases from V and 4 from J, leaving 16 bases between them. CDR3 length: 14 residues. Looked up from germline, CDR1 is SNHLY and CDR2 is FYNNEI. TCRdb recomputed calls from the RACE reads with MiXCR, one row per CDR3 protein. The sample lists some 170,000 distinct CDR3 sequences; 25% to 35% were seen once. The TCR was taken from a woman younger than 30 with alopecia areata. Some clones in this sample may be carry-over from other donors' samples. The rearrangement links TRBV2 to TRBJ1-2, with D unresolved. The source material was whole blood, sampled in connection with sensitization to the hapten diphenylcyclopropenone (DPC). The CDR3 sequence is CASTLGEGGYGYTF. The DNA of the CDR3 is TGTGCCAGCACCCTAGGAGAGGGAGGCTATGGCTACACCTTC. Full variable domain (remainder filled in from reference TRBV2 and TRBJ1-2): EPEVTQTPSHQVTQMGQEVILRCVPISNHLYFYWYRQILGQKVEFLVSFYNNEISEKSEIFDDQFSVERPDGSNFTLKIRSTKLEDSAMYFCASTLGEGGYGYTFGSGTRLTVV.